In its sample, the clone carrying this T cell receptor beta chain was seen many times. The data were taken from a study of T cells in Graves' hyperthyroidism and ophthalmopathy. The investigators amplified TCR beta CDR3 regions from RNA transcripts. Using the HTBI primer set, a first-round RT-PCR was run on the TCR CDR3. MiXCR was run by TCRdb on the multiplex PCR reads, yielding one entry per CDR3 protein. Found here are about 600,000 distinct CDR3 sequences, around 14% of them singletons; the top ten hold approximately 6.4%. The receptor was isolated from a woman aged 18-29 years with Graves' ophthalmopathy. The sequencing sample was made of blood.

The CDR3 DNA follows: TGTGCCACCAGTGACTACGGACTAGCGGAAGAGACCCAGTACTTC. Its translation: CATSDYGLAEETQYF. The chain uses TRBV24-1 and TRBJ2-5; TRBD2 matches at 10 bases. Germline V gene sequence: CDR1 KGHDR, CDR2 SFDVKD. J lost 3 bases, V lost 4 bases, and 4 bases had no gene match. The CDR3 is 15 amino acids.